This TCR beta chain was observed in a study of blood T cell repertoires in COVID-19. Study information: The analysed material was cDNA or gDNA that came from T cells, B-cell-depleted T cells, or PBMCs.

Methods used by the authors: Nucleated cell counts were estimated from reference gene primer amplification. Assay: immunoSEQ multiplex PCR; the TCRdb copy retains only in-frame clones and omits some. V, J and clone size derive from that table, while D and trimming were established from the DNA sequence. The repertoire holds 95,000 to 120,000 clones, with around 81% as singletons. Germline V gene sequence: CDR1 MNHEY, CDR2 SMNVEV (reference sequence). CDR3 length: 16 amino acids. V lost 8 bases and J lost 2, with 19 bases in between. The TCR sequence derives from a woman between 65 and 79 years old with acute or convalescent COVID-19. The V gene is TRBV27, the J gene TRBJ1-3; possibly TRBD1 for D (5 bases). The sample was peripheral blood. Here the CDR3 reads CASGPTGGVPGNTIYF. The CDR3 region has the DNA TGTGCCAGCGGGCCGACGGGGGGAGTCCCTGGAAACACCATATATTTT.